The clone carrying this TCR beta chain appeared a few times. The antigen is not known. TCRdb re-called the reads through MiXCR, storing one row per CDR3 protein. The sample lists approximately 730,000 distinct CDR3 sequences, around a third seen once, with roughly 18% in the top ten. This sample is part of a study of T cell repertoires in cytomegalovirus infection. Study-level information: CMV epitopes, recently identified HLA-C-restricted and well-studied HLA-B-restricted, were used. Evidence of both CMV infection and a matching HLA type came from public TCR beta signatures.

Points from the study as a whole: In two of eight donors, the top clonotype was HLA-C-restricted CMV-specific.

This TCR was recovered from a human donor in good health (CMV status not recorded). Some clones in this sample may be carry-over from other donors' samples. This specimen was cultured PBMCs, taken from culture after CMV antigen stimulation.

CDR3 sequence reads: CSVRGVGYEQYF. The CDR3 DNA reads as TGCAGCGTTCGAGGGGTTGGGTACGAGCAGTACTTC. The chain combines TRBV29-1 with TRBJ2-7; tentatively, D is TRBD1 or TRBD2 (5 bases each). From germline, CDR1 is SQVTM and CDR2 ANQGSEA. Trimming stripped 5 bases from V and 4 bases from J, with 12 bases between. The CDR3 length is 12 residues.